This T cell receptor beta chain was sequenced during a study of T cells in Graves' hyperthyroidism and ophthalmopathy (dated by TCRdb to about 2019). Background for the entire study: Peripheral blood was sampled at the time of initial diagnosis, prior to any treatment. An independent validation cohort of around 20 hyperthyroidism patients and over 15 patients who later progressed to ophthalmopathy tested prospective prediction of ophthalmopathy. TCR Vbeta CDR3 sequencing of roughly 140 peripheral blood samples (about 45 ophthalmopathy, 75 to 80 hyperthyroidism and about 17 progressor patients) is reported in the paper. After blood sampling, hyperthyroidism patients were treated with methimazole at a starting dose of 30 mg daily, and ophthalmopathy patients were treated with high-dose intravenous methylprednisolone. The study also compared thyroid tissue and blood T-cell repertoires from about six Graves' hyperthyroidism patients. The approximately 100 discovery patients were divided at random into training and test sets in a 7:3 ratio. A discovery cohort of roughly 100 patients, about 43 with Graves' ophthalmopathy and 55 to 60 with stable Graves' hyperthyroidism, was used to find distinguishing TCR V-J signatures. What the work shows at the level of the full study, not this receptor alone: In validation, the model predicted progression to ophthalmopathy with about 71% sensitivity and 72% to 75% specificity, a median of about six months before onset. Ophthalmopathy was separated from stable hyperthyroidism by a 13 V-J signature model, with just over 85% sensitivity and about 81% specificity obtained in cross-validation and 80%/75% obtained in testing. No statistical method was used to fix the sample size in advance, and group allocation was not hidden from the investigators. Most expanded thyroid clonotypes (frequency above 0.001) were also found in blood, which suggests that blood repertoires may mirror thyroid immune responses.

The germline V gene sets CDR1 to SQVTM and CDR2 to ANQGSEA. Trimming costs V 5 bases and J 8 bases, and their ends lie 15 bases apart. The cysteine opens and the phenylalanine closes a CDR3 of 12 amino acids. CDR3 DNA only is kept here, 36 bases in frame from base 1. The hyperthyroidism patients were between 18 and 65 years old and newly diagnosed, with a disease duration of less than 2 months. The study excluded patients with uncontrolled infections, other autoimmune diseases, pregnancy or lactation. Diagnoses relied on clinical symptoms, serum thyroxine and TRAb, thyroid ultrasound and orbital computed tomography. Blood from progressor patients was drawn when they were first diagnosed with hyperthyroidism, before any ophthalmopathy symptoms appeared. PBMCs were isolated from about 10 ml of fresh peripheral blood by Ficoll-Paque density gradient centrifugation. Patients classed as progressors first received a Graves' hyperthyroidism diagnosis and then went on to develop ophthalmopathy during follow-up. Total RNA was extracted with Trizol reagent, and quality was checked on an Agilent 2100 Bioanalyzer.

This clonotype was recorded a few times. It has no known antigen specificity. The sample holds no much larger clone one base away, and base qualities are not on file. Amplification of TCR beta CDR3 regions was carried out from RNA transcripts. The first round of RT-PCR for the TCR CDR3 was performed with the HTBI primer set and the Qiagen OneStep RT-PCR kit. Libraries were constructed in a second round of multiplex PCR, after which size selection and purification were carried out. Sequencing of the libraries was done on an Illumina HiSeq2000 using paired-end 100 bp reads. In the authors' own workflow: SOAPnuke was used to process the raw data, removing reads that contained adapters or uncalled bases, had a mean Phred below 15, or lacked an exact match to the constant primer or identifier. High-quality paired reads were merged with COPE v1.2.5, and unique nucleotide sequences were defined as clonotypes. MiTCR v1.1 was used to align the clonotypes against IMGT TRBV, TRBD and TRBJ reference segments. The analysis included only V-J combinations with a frequency above 0.0001, which together covered approximately 99% of the repertoires. The TCS score was defined as F50 (clonal expansion) divided by E x V (chaos), with BLOSUM62-based TCRdist calculated between CDR3 peptides within each V-J. Welch's t-statistics and random forest reduced roughly 530 V-J features to around 14, which were used in a naive Bayes classifier (R e1071). Using fastp trimming at Q25 and MiXCR clonotype assembly, TCRdb reanalyzed the public sequencing data and kept in-frame beta chains. All rows with the same CDR3 protein become a single entry with the most common DNA and genes. The V and J calls here are based on TCRdb, not the publication. The sample yields 250,000 to 300,000 distinct CDR3 sequences; nearly 15% were counted once. The ten biggest clones cover under 35% of the sample.

The chain is encoded by TRBV29-1 joined to TRBJ1-2, with no reliable assignment of the D segment. The sequencing input was blood. The source is a woman aged 50 to 60 with Graves' hyperthyroidism that later progressed to Graves' ophthalmopathy. At the DNA level, the sequence is TGCAGCGTTTCCCTCCTCAGATTCGGCTACACCTTC. This sequence encodes CSVSLLRFGYTF.